A selection of T cell receptor beta chains follows, all from one sample in a study of breast tumors, draining lymph nodes, adjacent tissues. TCRdb ran MiXCR on the multiplex PCR reads and lists one entry per CDR3 protein. The sample consists of 200,000 to 300,000 distinct CDR3 sequences, 30% of them appearing once. Input material: axillary lymph node tissue. The receptors shown here come from a female donor with breast cancer. Some clones in this sample may be carry-over from other donors' samples. The CDR3 runs from the conserved cysteine through the conserved F or W. D genes are given only for firm matches. The listing skips clone size in some rows; elsewhere it reads once, few, many or a size class.

TRBJ2-1,TRBV5-5,NA,many,TGTGCCAGCAGCTTGGTGGTAGCTCCCTACAATGAGCAGTTCTTC,CASSLVVAPYNEQFF
TRBJ2-1,TRBV7-2,TRBD2,many,TGTGCCAGCAGCTTAGCATGGGACTATCTTTACAATGAGCAGTTCTTC,CASSLAWDYLYNEQFF
TRBJ2-1,TRBV20-1,NA,NA,TGCAGTGCTGAGGGGATACGGGATGGGCAGCTCTTC,CSAEGIRDGQLF
TRBJ1-2,TRBV29-1,TRBD1,many,TGCAGCGTTGAGGACAGGGTGCTCTATGGCTACACCTTC,CSVEDRVLYGYTF
TRBJ2-1,TRBV29-1,NA,many,TGCAGCGTTGAAGTAGGGGTCAATGAGCAGTTCTTC,CSVEVGVNEQFF
TRBJ2-7,TRBV7-9,NA,many,TGTGCCAGCCCTCCTGATCGAGGAAAGACCTACGAGCAGTACTTC,CASPPDRGKTYEQYF
TRBJ2-1,TRBV4-1,TRBD2,many,TGCGCCAGCAGCCACCCCTCGGGACTAGCGGGAGGGAATGAGCAGTTCTTC,CASSHPSGLAGGNEQFF
TRBJ2-3,TRBV7-9,TRBD2,many,TGTGCCAGCAGCTTGCCAGCGGGAGGGGGGGCGGATACGCAGTATTTT,CASSLPAGGGADTQYF
TRBJ1-6,TRBV20-1,NA,many,TGCAGTGCTAGAGATGAGTATAATTCACCCCTCCACTTT,CSARDEYNSPLHF
TRBJ1-2,TRBV5-5,NA,many,TGTGCCAGCAGCTCCGACAGCCTGTTTACCTATGGCTACACCTTC,CASSSDSLFTYGYTF
TRBJ2-4,TRBV5-1,TRBD1,NA,TGCGCCAGCGGCACAGGGGTGGCGAAAAACATTCAGTACTTC,CASGTGVAKNIQYF
TRBJ2-7,TRBV11-2,NA,NA,TGTGCCAGCAACTCCAGGGGACCTAGCGCGTACGAGCAGTACTTC,CASNSRGPSAYEQYF
TRBJ2-1,TRBV27,TRBD2,NA,TGTGCCAGCAGGGGCGGGAGTGTCCCCTACAATGAGCAGTTCTTC,CASRGGSVPYNEQFF
TRBJ2-1,TRBV3-1,TRBD2,NA,TGTGCCAGCAGCCAAGCTAGCGGGAGGGACGATGAGCAGTTCTTC,CASSQASGRDDEQFF
TRBJ2-7,TRBV28,NA,NA,TGTGCCAGCAGTTTGAGGAGTCCCGGGGAGCAGTACTTC,CASSLRSPGEQYF
TRBJ2-7,TRBV4-1,NA,many,TGCGCCAGCAGCTCCCGGGACGGGCCCTACGAGCAGTACTTC,CASSSRDGPYEQYF
TRBJ2-1,TRBV20-1,TRBD2,many,TGCAGTGCTCCGGGGGGTGGAGCGGGAGGTTACAATGAGCAGTTCTTC,CSAPGGGAGGYNEQFF